This note documents a single T cell receptor beta chain sequence. What it recognizes is unknown. Reverse transcription of roughly 0.45 to 1 ug RNA was performed with random hexamers. MiXCR, run by TCRdb on the immunoSEQ multiplex PCR reads, gives a single entry per CDR3 protein. This sample has about 180,000 distinct CDR3 sequences, with about 93% found just once. The germline V and J ends were trimmed by 3 bases and 7 bases, with 15 bases remaining between them. The CDR3 extends over 13 amino acids. Germline V lookup: CDR1 GTSNPN, CDR2 SVGIG (reference sequence). This specimen comes from a study of CD8 T cells in Susac syndrome. About the research overall: When their blood was taken, the Susac syndrome patients had either not yet had any therapy, were taking corticosteroids, or were taking intravenous immunoglobulin alone. Whole-study findings and limits: Clonal expansion was not observed in the Susac syndrome CD4+ T cell repertoires.

V usage is TRBV30 and J usage is TRBJ1-1; D gene uncertain. What was sequenced was CD4+ T cells from PBMCs. The receptor was isolated from a human donor with Susac syndrome. The CDR3 DNA follows: TGTGCCTGGAGGATCAGAGGAGCGATTGAAGCTTTCTTT. It encodes CAWRIRGAIEAFF.